These 32 T cell receptor beta chains share one sample of origin, sequenced in a study of shared clonotypes between healthy human individuals. Measured with immunoSEQ multiplex PCR; TCRdb has only the in-frame clones, and not every one. The data contain fewer than 850,000 clones, around 96% of them seen just once; the ten biggest clones take up about 0.25%. The naive CD8 population came from CD45RO-negative cells selected for CCR7, without terminally differentiated effector memory CD45RA+ cells. Sequencing was done on a sample of naive CD8+ T cells sorted from blood. Receptors were obtained from a young man in good health.

The chain couples TRBV9 to TRBJ2-3; unclear D gene. Germline CDR1 is SGDLS and CDR2 is YYNGEE. The CDR3 runs to 14 residues. The V and J ends lost 0 bases and 2 bases respectively, with 7 bases between them. The CDR3, as DNA: TGTGCCAGCAGCGTAGTAGCTTTCACAGATACGCAGTATTTT. It encodes CASSVVAFTDTQYF.

The chain joins TRBV5-4 to TRBJ1-1; D call uncertain. Per germline, CDR1 SGHNT and CDR2 YYREEE (reference sequence). With 0 bases removed from V and 7 bases from J, the gap between germline ends came to 10 bases. The CDR3 has 13 amino acids. CDR3 amino acids: CASSLGQSVEAFF. The CDR3 DNA is TGTGCCAGCAGCTTGGGCCAGTCTGTTGAAGCTTTCTTT.

V gene TRBV7-7 combines with J gene TRBJ2-7; 7 bases agree with TRBD1. The germline CDR1 and CDR2 sequences are SSHAT and FNYEAQ (reference sequence). The CDR3 sequence is 16 residues long. The V segment lost 5 bases and the J segment 4 bases; nucleotides outside the gene matches: 14. CDR3 coding DNA: TGTGCCAGCAGCCCTGCTGCCGGGACAGAATTTTACGAGCAGTACTTC. Encoded protein: CASSPAAGTEFYEQYF. Full variable domain (remainder filled in from reference TRBV7-7 and TRBJ2-7): GAGVSQSPRYKVTKRGQDVTLRCDPISSHATLYWYQQALGQGPEFLTYFNYEAQPDKSGLPSDRFSAERPEGSISTLTIQRTEQRDSAMYRCASSPAAGTEFYEQYFGPGTRLTVT.

This sequence joins TRBV5-5 and TRBJ2-5; 9 nucleotides agree with TRBD1. The CDR3 runs 15 residues. Per the germline V gene, CDR1 is SGHKS and CDR2 is YYEKEE (reference sequence). V was pared by 0 bases and J by 2 bases, with 2 bases of the junction left unmatched. The CDR3 region is CASSLGQGVQETQYF. The DNA for the CDR3 is TGTGCCAGCAGCTTGGGACAGGGGGTACAAGAGACCCAGTACTTC.

The chain uses TRBV28 and TRBJ2-1; 8 nucleotides agree with TRBD1. Germline CDR1 reads MDHEN; CDR2 reads SYDVKM. V dropped 6 bases and J dropped 5; count of bases not matched to a gene: 12. This CDR3 region has 16 residues. CDR3 residues: CASRDRDQIYDNEQFF. The CDR3 DNA reads TGTGCCAGCAGGGACAGGGACCAAATTTATGACAATGAGCAGTTCTTC.

The chain has TRBV29-1 and TRBJ2-3; D uncertain. V was trimmed by 7 bases and J by 0 bases, leaving 17 bases between them. The germline V gene encodes CDR1 SQVTM and CDR2 ANQGSEA. The CDR3 loop spans 15 amino acids. For the CDR3, the DNA is TGCAGCGGCGATTTCGAAAGCATTAGCACAGATACGCAGTATTTT. This gives the protein CSGDFESISTDTQYF.

This chain joins TRBV13 and TRBJ2-7, with 12 bases identical to TRBD2. The CDR3 is made up of 15 amino acids. From germline, CDR1 is PRHDT and CDR2 FYEKMQ (reference sequence). V trimming: 5 bases; J trimming: 3 bases; junction bases outside the gene matches: 5. The CDR3 bases are TGTGCCAGCAGCCCCCGGACTAGCGGGATCTACGAGCAGTACTTC. Translation gives CASSPRTSGIYEQYF.

The chain uses TRBV9 and TRBJ2-6; D gene ambiguous. Trimming removed 0 bases at V and 0 bases at J, with 16 bases between. This CDR3 is built from 19 residues. From germline, CDR1 is SGDLS and CDR2 YYNGEE. CDR3 nucleotide sequence: TGTGCCAGCAGCGTAGCTGTCCGTGAGCCTCCCTCTGGGGCCAACGTCCTGACTTTC. Amino acid sequence: CASSVAVREPPSGANVLTF.

J is TRBJ2-7 and V is TRBV4-1; tentative D call: TRBD2 (7 bases). Germline CDR1 reads MGHRA; CDR2 reads YSYEKL. The CDR3 sequence is 16 residues long. Trimming cost V 4 bases and J 5 bases, with 21 bases left between them. In DNA, the CDR3 is TGCGCCAGCAGCCTACAATCCCCTGGGGGGGCCGACGAGCAGTACTTC. Translation gives CASSLQSPGGADEQYF.

The chain recombines TRBV2 with TRBJ2-1, with no clear D. The CDR3 runs to 15 residues. Trimming stripped 5 bases from V and 0 bases from J, with 11 bases between. From germline, CDR1 is SNHLY and CDR2 FYNNEI. This CDR3 reads CASSPVVSSYNEQFF. The CDR3 nucleotides are TGTGCCAGCAGTCCGGTGGTCTCCTCCTACAATGAGCAGTTCTTC.

The chain recombines TRBV20-1 with TRBJ1-3; D is uncertain. The CDR3 loop spans 11 amino acids. Germline-derived CDR1 and CDR2 are DFQATT and SNEGSKA (reference sequence). V lost 3 bases to trimming and J lost 1 base, with 1 base between them. Written as DNA, the CDR3 is TGCAGTGCTAGGTCTGGAAACACCATATATTTT. As protein: CSARSGNTIYF.

This clone has just one count. The CDR3 is CASSLPIGQVDEKLFF. CDR3 nucleotides: TGTGCCAGCAGCCTCCCCATAGGGCAGGTGGATGAAAAACTGTTTTTT. The J gene is TRBJ1-4, the V gene TRBV7-9; D gene ambiguous. With 5 bases removed from V and 6 bases from J, the gap between germline ends came to 19 bases. Germline loops: CDR1 SEHNR, CDR2 FQNEAQ (reference sequence). This CDR3 comprises 16 residues.

The chain joins TRBV7-2 to TRBJ2-3; perhaps D is TRBD1 or TRBD2 (5 bases each). The germline gives CDR1 SGHTA, CDR2 FQGNSA. V was clipped by 5 bases and J by 0 bases, with 12 bases between them. The CDR3 is 15 residues long. In nucleotides, the CDR3 is TGTGCCAGCAGCGCCGGGACCGTCAGCACAGATACGCAGTATTTT. This encodes CASSAGTVSTDTQYF.

The chain has TRBV27 and TRBJ2-7, with 11 positions matching TRBD1. The trim removed 5 bases at V and 4 bases at J, leaving 7 bases unmatched. The CDR3 covers 15 residues. From germline, CDR1 is MNHEY and CDR2 SMNVEV (reference sequence). CDR3 residues: CASSIGQGAKYEQYF. Here the CDR3 DNA reads TGTGCCAGCAGTATCGGACAGGGGGCTAAGTACGAGCAGTACTTC.

J is TRBJ2-3 and V is TRBV28; TRBD2 matches at 16 bases. The ends lost 2 bases at V and 7 bases at J; junction bases unmatched: 9. The CDR3 loop spans 18 amino acids. Germline-derived CDR1 and CDR2 are MDHEN and SYDVKM. The CDR3 sequence is CASSLGGTSGRARNTQYF. The CDR3 nucleotides read TGTGCCAGCAGTTTAGGCGGGACTAGCGGGAGGGCCAGAAATACGCAGTATTTT.

V and J are TRBV27 and TRBJ2-3, with D possibly being TRBD1 (6 bases). CDR1 and CDR2 (germline): MNHEY, SMNVEV (reference sequence). The CDR3 spans 13 residues. V lost 6 bases and J lost 6, with 13 bases in between. CDR3 in DNA: TGTGCCAGCAGACAGGGAATCAGGGATACGCAGTATTTT. Protein sequence: CASRQGIRDTQYF.

J is TRBJ2-7 and V is TRBV5-6, with D unclear. V was clipped by 4 bases and J by 3 bases, with 14 bases between them. This CDR3 has 14 amino acids. The germline V gene has CDR1 SGHDT and CDR2 YYEEEE. CDR3 DNA sequence: TGTGCCAGCAGCGACGCTCTAAGACGCTACGAGCAGTACTTC. Amino acid sequence: CASSDALRRYEQYF.

A remark on this clone: Within the sample, other DNA sequences also encode this same CDR3. This sequence joins TRBV7-9 and TRBJ2-7; D ambiguous. V lost 1 base to trimming and J lost 4 bases, with 8 bases between them. CDR1 and CDR2 from the germline V gene are SEHNR and FQNEAQ (reference sequence). The CDR3 totals 13 residues. The CDR3 here is CASSLGSGYEQYF. CDR3 coding DNA: TGTGCCAGCAGCTTAGGGTCTGGATACGAGCAGTACTTC.

The CDR3 nucleotides read TGTGCCAGTAGACCGGGACAGGGACCCTACGAGCAGTACTTC. It translates to CASRPGQGPYEQYF. The chain employs TRBV19 and TRBJ2-7; 9 bases line up with TRBD1. CDR3 length: 14 amino acids. Germline V lookup: CDR1 LNHDA, CDR2 SQIVND (reference sequence). Trimming cost V 6 bases and J 2 bases; bases outside gene matches: 5.

The chain links TRBV10-3 to TRBJ2-2, with 13 bases lining up with TRBD2. The V gene end was trimmed by 7 bases and the J gene end by 4 bases; junction bases not matched to a gene: 9. Germline V gene sequence: CDR1 ENHRY, CDR2 SYGVKD. This CDR3 region has 17 residues. CDR3 amino acids: CAITLTSGRTGTGELFF. DNA of the CDR3: TGTGCCATCACCTTGACTAGCGGGAGGACGGGCACCGGGGAGCTGTTTTTT.

The chain carries TRBV29-1 and TRBJ2-1; D might be TRBD1 or TRBD2, each matching 5 bases. The CDR3 is 12 residues long. Per germline, CDR1 SQVTM and CDR2 ANQGSEA. V lost 5 bases and J 4 bases, leaving 9 bases between the germline ends. The CDR3 spells CSVWGNYNEQFF. The CDR3 DNA sequence: TGCAGCGTTTGGGGGAATTACAATGAGCAGTTCTTC.

J is TRBJ2-7 and V is TRBV27, with 9 bases that match TRBD1. CDR3 length: 17 residues. In germline, CDR1 is MNHEY, CDR2 SMNVEV (reference sequence). The V and J ends lost 5 bases and 5 bases, in that order; junction bases with no gene match: 16. CDR3 coding DNA: TGTGCCAGCAGTCCTCACGGGGGACAGGGAATTAAGCACGAGCAGTACTTC. Its translation is CASSPHGGQGIKHEQYF.

The chain couples TRBV5-1 to TRBJ2-7, with D unclear. The CDR3 covers 12 residues. Germline V CDR1 and CDR2: SGHRS, YFSETQ. V was cut by 4 bases and J by 5 bases, with 10 bases left in between. CDR3 sequence (DNA): TGCGCCAGCAGCCTCACAGAGAACGAGCAGTACTTC. It is translated as CASSLTENEQYF.

The chain couples TRBV9 to TRBJ2-5; no firm D call. Trimming pared 1 base from V and 2 bases from J, leaving 9 bases between. Germline V gives CDR1 SGDLS, CDR2 YYNGEE. The CDR3 has 14 amino acids. In nucleotides, the CDR3 is TGTGCCAGCAGCGTATCGACGTTGCAAGAGACCCAGTACTTC. It specifies CASSVSTLQETQYF.

V and J are TRBV15 and TRBJ1-5; D is unclear. Germline CDR1 LNHNV, CDR2 YYDKDF (reference sequence). This CDR3 has 12 residues. The V end lost 4 bases, the J end lost 8 bases, and 9 bases lay between the germline ends. As DNA, the CDR3 is TGTGCCACCAGCACGCACGGGGAGCCCCAGCATTTT. This translates into CATSTHGEPQHF.

The chain recombines TRBV19 with TRBJ2-1; a possible D gene is TRBD1 (5 bases). The CDR3 is 15 residues long. Looked up from germline, CDR1 is LNHDA and CDR2 is SQIVND (reference sequence). Between the trimmed V and J ends, which lost 3 bases and 2 bases, there was a span of 11 bases. In DNA, the CDR3 is TGTGCCAGTAGTATGGGCAGGGCGGCCTACAATGAGCAGTTCTTC. This translates into CASSMGRAAYNEQFF.

The V gene is TRBV4-1, the J gene TRBJ2-3; TRBD1 aligns across 7 bases. This CDR3 has 15 amino acids. Germline trimming cut 3 bases from V and 3 bases from J; bases unmatched to any gene: 6. Germline lookup yields CDR1 MGHRA and CDR2 YSYEKL. The CDR3 region has the DNA TGCGCCAGCAGCCAGTATATGACAGGGACAGATACGCAGTATTTT. Its protein is CASSQYMTGTDTQYF.

This rearrangement joins TRBV1 to TRBJ1-2; TRBD1 was called by the table and not checked on the DNA. TRBV1 is classified as a pseudogene. This CDR3 contains 15 residues. In DNA, the CDR3 is TGCACCAGCAGCCACACAGGGGCTCAGAGATGTGGCTACACCTTC. Translated, it gives CTSSHTGAQRCGYTF.

The gene calls are TRBV13 and TRBJ2-1; no reliable D call. The CDR3 spans 12 residues. Germline CDR1 PRHDT, CDR2 FYEKMQ (reference sequence). Trimming removed 0 bases from V and 10 bases from J, with 7 bases in between. The CDR3 DNA reads TGTGCCAGCAGCTTAGGCGGGCGGGAGCAGTTCTTC. Residues: CASSLGGREQFF.

Only one count was recorded for this clone. CDR3 amino acids: CASSLREPGSSYEQYF. The CDR3 coding sequence is TGTGCCAGCAGTTTAAGGGAACCAGGGAGCTCCTACGAGCAGTACTTC. V gene TRBV27 combines with J gene TRBJ2-7; D is possibly TRBD1 or TRBD2 (5 bases each). The V gene's germline CDR1 is MNHEY and CDR2 SMNVEV (reference sequence). With 2 bases removed from V and 0 bases from J, the gap between germline ends came to 14 bases. This CDR3 comprises 16 residues.

The rearrangement uses TRBV13 and TRBJ2-1; D is ambiguous. CDR3 length: 15 residues. Germline V gene data show CDR1 as PRHDT and CDR2 as FYEKMQ (reference sequence). Deletions cut 5 bases from V and 0 bases from J, with 11 bases between. The CDR3 reads CASSHSLRSYNEQFF. The CDR3 DNA is TGTGCCAGCAGCCACTCCCTGCGCTCCTACAATGAGCAGTTCTTC.

V gene TRBV7-6 combines with J gene TRBJ2-1, with unresolved D. Germline CDR1 reads SGHVS; CDR2 reads FNYEAQ. Trimming left V 4 bases short and J 10 bases short, with 17 bases between. This CDR3 spans 14 amino acids. The CDR3 coding sequence is TGTGCCAGCAGCTCCAACGGATTCCAAGGGGAGCAGTTCTTC. Protein product: CASSSNGFQGEQFF.